One and the same sample provided the 26 T cell receptor beta chains below, sequenced in a study of T cell changes during pregnancy in multiple sclerosis. Here immunoSEQ multiplex PCR was the method, and the copy in TCRdb shows in-frame clones only, minus some. The data contain tens of thousands of clones, just over 90% of them singletons. The sample in question was CD4+ T cells from peripheral blood mononuclear cells, obtained in the second trimester of pregnancy. These receptors all stem from a female donor with multiple sclerosis, enrolled in a pregnancy study.

The chain links TRBV9 to TRBJ2-1; D perhaps matches TRBD2 (5 bases). This CDR3 comprises 17 residues. The germline V gene has CDR1 SGDLS and CDR2 YYNGEE. V gave up 0 bases and J gave up 2 bases, with 15 bases separating them. The CDR3, as DNA: TGTGCCAGCAGCGTAGGCGGGCCGTCCTCTGCCTACAATGAGCAGTTCTTC. This codes for CASSVGGPSSAYNEQFF.

This clone was picked up one time. The chain has TRBV5-1 and TRBJ2-3, with 15 positions matching TRBD2. V dropped 4 bases and J dropped 4; count of bases not matched to a gene: 4. The germline V gene has CDR1 SGHRS and CDR2 YFSETQ. This CDR3 comprises 16 residues. The DNA of the CDR3 is TGCGCCAGCAGCATAGGACTAGCGGGGGGGCCAGATACGCAGTATTTT. Translated: CASSIGLAGGPDTQYF.

CDR3 loop: CASRAGLAQLFSYEQYF. CDR3 DNA: TGTGCCAGCAGAGCGGGACTAGCCCAACTATTCTCCTACGAGCAGTACTTC. The chain combines TRBV5-5 with TRBJ2-7, with 9 bases lining up with TRBD2. The CDR3 extends over 17 amino acids. In germline, CDR1 is SGHKS, CDR2 YYEKEE (reference sequence). J gave up 0 bases and V 5 bases, and 12 bases lay outside the gene matches.

The chain is built from TRBV10-3 and TRBJ2-5; D may be TRBD1 (7 bases). V shed 2 bases and J shed 7 bases, with 17 bases lying between them. This CDR3 spans 15 amino acids. Per the germline V gene, CDR1 is ENHRY and CDR2 is SYGVKD. The CDR3 DNA sequence: TGTGCCATCAGTGAGCCGGGAGTCCAGGGGGGGACCCAGTACTTC. Protein: CAISEPGVQGGTQYF.

The V and J genes are TRBV28 and TRBJ2-2; a weak D match, TRBD1 (5 bases). The CDR3 is made up of 14 amino acids. V lost 5 bases to trimming and J lost 3 bases, with 10 bases between them. Germline V lookup: CDR1 MDHEN, CDR2 SYDVKM. CDR3: CASSLTDHTGELFF. CDR3 nucleotides: TGTGCCAGCAGTCTGACAGACCACACCGGGGAGCTGTTTTTT.

The V call is TRBV7-2, the J call TRBJ2-1, with TRBD2 matching 7 bases. Germline CDR1 is SGHTA and CDR2 is FQGNSA. This CDR3 is built from 15 residues. V lost 5 bases to trimming and J lost 7 bases; unmatched junction nucleotides: 11. Written as DNA, the CDR3 is TGTGCCAGCAGCCCCCCAACGACTAGCTCAAATGAGCAGTTCTTC. Protein sequence: CASSPPTTSSNEQFF.

V gene TRBV5-1 combines with J gene TRBJ2-1; TRBD2 aligns across 10 bases. CDR1 and CDR2 from the germline V gene are SGHRS and YFSETQ. The CDR3 is 16 residues long. With V trimmed by 3 bases and J by 0 bases, 3 bases remained unmatched. The CDR3 region is CASSWLAGDSYNEQFF. CDR3 nucleotides: TGCGCCAGCAGCTGGCTAGCGGGGGACTCCTACAATGAGCAGTTCTTC.

The chain employs TRBV29-1 and TRBJ1-2, with TRBD1 matching 8 bases. Germline V gives CDR1 SQVTM, CDR2 ANQGSEA. The CDR3 contains 15 residues. Trimming cost V 3 bases and J 4 bases; bases outside gene matches: 10. CDR3 in amino acids: CSVEVSGTGGYGYTF. The CDR3 nucleotides are TGCAGCGTTGAGGTATCGGGTACAGGGGGCTATGGCTACACCTTC.

This clone was seen a single time. This chain joins TRBV5-4 and TRBJ2-5; TRBD2 aligns across 8 bases. Losses at the gene ends were 4 bases for V and 5 bases for J; bases not matched to a gene: 4. CDR1 is SGHNT, CDR2 YYREEE, per germline (reference sequence). This CDR3 comprises 13 residues. The CDR3 loop is CASSTPGGETQYF. Written as DNA, the CDR3 is TGTGCCAGCAGCACCCCGGGGGGGGAGACCCAGTACTTC.

This clone appeared once. The chain combines TRBV25-1 with TRBJ2-1; 11 bases are a match to TRBD2. The V gene's germline CDR1 is MGHDK and CDR2 SYGVNS. The CDR3 runs 16 residues. With 3 bases clipped from V and 7 bases from J, the junction kept 8 bases outside the gene matches. CDR3 amino acids: CASSDPLAGVGNEQFF. The CDR3 region has the DNA TGTGCCAGCAGTGATCCACTAGCGGGAGTTGGGAATGAGCAGTTCTTC.

V is TRBV5-4 and J is TRBJ1-1, with TRBD1 identical over 11 bases. CDR1 is SGHNT and CDR2 is YYREEE in the germline V gene (reference sequence). The CDR3 is made up of 14 amino acids. The ends lost 3 bases at V and 4 bases at J; junction bases unmatched: 2. The CDR3 region has the DNA TGTGCCAGCAGCTGGGACAGGGGGTCCACTGAAGCTTTCTTT. Residues: CASSWDRGSTEAFF.

The chain combines TRBV7-8 with TRBJ1-3; D is unresolved. The CDR3 totals 14 residues. V dropped 2 bases and J dropped 8 bases, with 13 bases sitting between them. Germline CDR1 SGHVS, CDR2 FQNEAQ. CDR3 coding DNA: TGTGCCAGCAGCTTAACGGGGATCCGGGACACCATATATTTT. Protein: CASSLTGIRDTIYF.

CDR3 sequence: CASSPQGGGSYEQYF. The CDR3 nucleotides read TGTGCCAGCTCACCACAAGGGGGGGGGTCCTACGAGCAGTACTTC. This chain connects TRBV18 to TRBJ2-7; D is possibly TRBD2 (7 bases). The CDR3 runs 15 residues. The germline V gene encodes CDR1 KGHSH and CDR2 LQKENI. V dropped 1 base and J dropped 1 base, with 11 bases sitting between them.

The gene calls are TRBV25-1 and TRBJ1-2; 9 bases match TRBD1. V trimming: 8 bases; J trimming: 8 bases; junction bases outside the gene matches: 6. The CDR3 is made up of 12 amino acids. Germline-derived CDR1 and CDR2 are MGHDK and SYGVNS. In DNA form, the CDR3 reads TGTGCCAGCCAACAGGGGGCGTTCGGCTACACCTTC. This gives the protein CASQQGAFGYTF.

The chain links TRBV27 to TRBJ2-5; the D is unclear. Germline V gene data show CDR1 as MNHEY and CDR2 as SMNVEV (reference sequence). The CDR3 loop spans 13 amino acids. Between the trimmed V and J ends, which lost 6 bases and 4 bases, there was a span of 12 bases. The CDR3 sequence is CASREYGRETQYF. Here the CDR3 DNA reads TGTGCCAGCAGGGAGTACGGTCGAGAGACCCAGTACTTC.

This rearrangement joins TRBV7-9 to TRBJ1-5; TRBD1 is a possible D gene (5 bases). Germline V CDR1 and CDR2: SEHNR, FQNEAQ (reference sequence). V was trimmed by 1 base and J by 7 bases, leaving 8 bases between them. This CDR3 comprises 13 residues. The CDR3 reads CASSLGGQQPQHF. CDR3 DNA: TGTGCCAGCAGCTTAGGGGGCCAGCAGCCCCAGCATTTT.

Concerning this clone: At one end, the junction sequence differs from germline, possibly due to a read error. This chain connects TRBV18 to TRBJ2-7; 8 bases are shared with TRBD2. CDR1 is KGHSH, CDR2 LQKENI, per germline. The CDR3 loop spans 18 amino acids. The CDR3 DNA sequence: TGTGCCAGCTCACCCAGTTTATCCCCTACTAGCGGCTCCTATGAGCAGTACTTC. As protein: CASSPSLSPTSGSYEQYF.

The V call is TRBV11-2, the J call TRBJ2-2, with D possibly matching TRBD1 (5 bases). CDR1 and CDR2 (germline): SGHAT, FQNNGV. This CDR3 is built from 16 residues. Trimming shortened V by 3 bases and J by 0 bases, and 11 bases separated the two germline ends. This chain's CDR3 is CASSLGQFANTGELFF. CDR3 in DNA: TGTGCCAGCAGCTTGGGGCAGTTCGCGAACACCGGGGAGCTGTTTTTT.

The chain links TRBV10-3 to TRBJ2-7; D gene uncertain. With 3 bases removed from V and 6 bases from J, the gap between germline ends came to 9 bases. Germline CDR1 ENHRY, CDR2 SYGVKD. The CDR3 is 12 residues long. CDR3 DNA: TGTGCCATCAGTGAATTGCTAGGCGAGCAGTACTTC. Protein sequence: CAISELLGEQYF.

This clone turned up a few times. The chain joins TRBV30 to TRBJ1-1, with D perhaps matching TRBD1 (6 bases). Per the germline V gene, CDR1 is GTSNPN and CDR2 is SVGIG (reference sequence). Trimming cost V 4 bases and J 12 bases, with 15 bases left between them. There are 11 residues in the CDR3. The CDR3 DNA follows: TGTGCCTGGATGCCAGGGACAACCACTTTCTTT. As protein: CAWMPGTTTFF.

This rearrangement joins TRBV28 to TRBJ2-4, with D possibly being TRBD2 (7 bases). Germline lookup yields CDR1 MDHEN and CDR2 SYDVKM. Trimming took off 6 bases at V and 5 bases at J, with 11 bases between the two ends. The CDR3 is 13 residues long. Here the CDR3 reads CASRGGRENIQYF. The CDR3, as DNA: TGTGCCAGCAGAGGGGGGAGGGAAAACATTCAGTACTTC.

This clone was seen a single time. This sequence joins TRBV7-9 and TRBJ2-2; 10 positions agree with TRBD2. The junction had 12 bases not matched to a gene; V was cut back by 1 base and J by 7 bases. From germline, CDR1 is SEHNR and CDR2 FQNEAQ (reference sequence). The CDR3 covers 18 residues. CDR3 in amino acids: CASSLVAPGLASIGELFF. The CDR3 nucleotides read TGTGCCAGCAGCTTAGTGGCCCCGGGACTAGCGTCAATCGGGGAGCTGTTTTTT. The full variable domain, with the rest looked up from reference TRBV7-9 and TRBJ2-2, is DTGVSQNPRHKITKRGQNVTFRCDPISEHNRLYWYRQTLGQGPEFLTYFQNEAQLEKSRLLSDRFSAERPKGSFSTLEIQRTEQGDSAMYLCASSLVAPGLASIGELFFGEGSRLTVL.

The CDR3, as DNA: TGTGCCAGTAACCGGGACAGCCGTAATGAAAAACTGTTTTTT. Encoded protein: CASNRDSRNEKLFF. The chain uses TRBV19 and TRBJ1-4; the match to TRBD1 covers 7 bases. Germline loops: CDR1 LNHDA, CDR2 SQIVND (reference sequence). J gave up 4 bases and V 7 bases, and 6 bases lay outside the gene matches. The CDR3 contains 14 residues.

The chain joins TRBV5-6 to TRBJ1-2, with 9 bases matching TRBD1. Losses at the gene ends were 5 bases for V and 6 bases for J; bases not matched to a gene: 8. The CDR3 consists of 14 residues. Germline CDR1 reads SGHDT; CDR2 reads YYEEEE. CDR3 nucleotides: TGTGCCAGCAGACCTTACGACAGGGGGGATGGCTACACCTTC. It translates to CASRPYDRGDGYTF.

The chain carries TRBV7-9 and TRBJ1-2; 7 bases fit TRBD1. Germline lookup yields CDR1 SEHNR and CDR2 FQNEAQ (reference sequence). The CDR3 spans 16 residues. V lost 6 bases and J lost 0; bases outside the gene matches: 10. CDR3 amino acids: CASSLQGTPSNYGYTF. The CDR3 DNA is TGTGCCAGCAGTCTACAGGGGACTCCCTCTAACTATGGCTACACCTTC.

V is TRBV10-3 and J is TRBJ2-7, with 8 positions matching TRBD1. Germline CDR1 reads ENHRY; CDR2 reads SYGVKD. This CDR3 comprises 14 residues. J lost 2 bases, V lost 5 bases, and 5 bases had no gene match. The CDR3 sequence is CAISTQGVAYEQYF. CDR3 bases: TGTGCCATCAGTACACAGGGGGTTGCCTACGAGCAGTACTTC.